Given below is one TCR beta chain in context. The V gene's germline CDR1 is SGHRS and CDR2 YFSETQ. The V and J ends lost 0 bases and 1 base respectively, with 8 bases between them. The CDR3 is 15 amino acids. TCRdb's copy holds only in-frame clones and misses some; the assay was immunoSEQ multiplex PCR. The sample lists more than 85,000 clones; approximately 92% were seen once. The data are from a study of T cell changes during pregnancy in multiple sclerosis. This clonotype originated in a female donor with multiple sclerosis, enrolled in a pregnancy study. Specimen: peripheral blood, collected in the second trimester of pregnancy. The chain carries TRBV5-1 and TRBJ1-5, with D possibly matching TRBD1 (5 bases). CDR3 DNA sequence: TGCGCCAGCAGCTTGGTTGCAGGGAGCAATCAGCCCCAGCATTTT. Residues: CASSLVAGSNQPQHF.